The clone carrying this T cell receptor beta chain was found a few times. The sample belongs to a study of blood T cell repertoires in COVID-19. The V end lost 10 bases, the J end lost 4 bases, and 13 bases lay between the germline ends. The CDR3 loop spans 13 amino acids. The germline gives CDR1 WNHNN, CDR2 SYGVQD (reference sequence). In the study's own analysis: For nucleated cells, counts were estimated from reference gene primer amplification. TCRdb's table, derived via immunoSEQ multiplex PCR, lists solely in-frame clones and lacks some. That table is the source of V, J and clone size, and D and trimming were worked out from the DNA. The sample has some 110,000 clones; less than 85% are singletons.

This rearrangement joins TRBV10-1 to TRBJ2-2; D may be TRBD2 (6 bases). The receptor was isolated from a man in his fifties with acute or convalescent COVID-19. The sequenced material came from peripheral blood. The DNA for the CDR3 is TGCGCCACCTCTGAGCGGGTCACCGGGGAGCTGTTTTTT. Protein: CATSERVTGELFF.